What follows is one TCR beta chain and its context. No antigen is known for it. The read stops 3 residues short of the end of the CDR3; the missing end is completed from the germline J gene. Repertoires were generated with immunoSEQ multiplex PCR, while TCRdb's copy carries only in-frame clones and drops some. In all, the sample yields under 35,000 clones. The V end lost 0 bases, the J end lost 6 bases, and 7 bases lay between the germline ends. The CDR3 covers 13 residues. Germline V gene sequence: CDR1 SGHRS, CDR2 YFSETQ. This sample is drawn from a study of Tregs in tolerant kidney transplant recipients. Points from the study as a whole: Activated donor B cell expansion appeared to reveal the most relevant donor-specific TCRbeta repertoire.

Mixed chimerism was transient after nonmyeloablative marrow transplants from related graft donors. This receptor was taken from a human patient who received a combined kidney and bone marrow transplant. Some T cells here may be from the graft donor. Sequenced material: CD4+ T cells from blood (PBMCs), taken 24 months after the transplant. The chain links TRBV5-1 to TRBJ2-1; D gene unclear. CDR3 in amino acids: CASSLVLPNEQFF. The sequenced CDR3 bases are TGCGCCAGCAGCTTGGTACTTCCCAATGAG.